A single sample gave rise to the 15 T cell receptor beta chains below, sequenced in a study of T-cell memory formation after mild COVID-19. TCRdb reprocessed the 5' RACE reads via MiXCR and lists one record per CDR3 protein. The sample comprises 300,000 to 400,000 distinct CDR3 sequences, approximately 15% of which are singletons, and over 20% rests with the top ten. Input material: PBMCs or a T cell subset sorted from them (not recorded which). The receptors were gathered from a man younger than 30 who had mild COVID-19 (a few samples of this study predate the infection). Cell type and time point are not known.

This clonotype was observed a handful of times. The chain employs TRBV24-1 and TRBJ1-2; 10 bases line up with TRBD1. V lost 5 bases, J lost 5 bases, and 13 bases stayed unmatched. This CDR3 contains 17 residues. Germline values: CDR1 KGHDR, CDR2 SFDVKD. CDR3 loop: CATSAGTGDIPPYGYTF. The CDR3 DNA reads TGTGCCACCAGTGCCGGGACAGGGGACATCCCCCCGTATGGCTACACCTTC.

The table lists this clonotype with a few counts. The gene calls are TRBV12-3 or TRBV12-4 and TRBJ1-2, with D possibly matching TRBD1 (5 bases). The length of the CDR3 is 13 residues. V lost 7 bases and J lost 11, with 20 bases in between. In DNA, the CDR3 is TGTGCCAGCACCGTGTGGGGCGGAAAGCAGTACACCTTC. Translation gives CASTVWGGKQYTF.

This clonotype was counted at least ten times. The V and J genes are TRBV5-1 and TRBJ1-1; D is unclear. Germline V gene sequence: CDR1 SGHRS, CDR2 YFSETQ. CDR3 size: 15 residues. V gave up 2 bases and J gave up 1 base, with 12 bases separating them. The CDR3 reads CASSFRNSQNTEAFF. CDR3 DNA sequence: TGCGCCAGCAGCTTCCGGAACAGCCAGAACACTGAAGCTTTCTTT.

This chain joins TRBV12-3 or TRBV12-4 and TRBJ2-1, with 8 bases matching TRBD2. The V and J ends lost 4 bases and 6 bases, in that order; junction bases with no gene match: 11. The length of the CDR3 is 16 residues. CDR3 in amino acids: CASSSPGSGGINEQFF. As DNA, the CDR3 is TGTGCCAGCAGTTCGCCGGGGAGCGGGGGCATCAATGAGCAGTTCTTC.

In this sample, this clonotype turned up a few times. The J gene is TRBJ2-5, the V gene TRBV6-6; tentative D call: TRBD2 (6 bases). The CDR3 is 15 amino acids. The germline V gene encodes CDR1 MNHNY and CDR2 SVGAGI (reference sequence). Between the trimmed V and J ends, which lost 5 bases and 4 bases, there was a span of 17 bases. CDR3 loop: CASSPQAAGTETQYF. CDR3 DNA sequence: TGTGCCAGCAGTCCACAGGCGGCGGGGACAGAGACCCAGTACTTC.

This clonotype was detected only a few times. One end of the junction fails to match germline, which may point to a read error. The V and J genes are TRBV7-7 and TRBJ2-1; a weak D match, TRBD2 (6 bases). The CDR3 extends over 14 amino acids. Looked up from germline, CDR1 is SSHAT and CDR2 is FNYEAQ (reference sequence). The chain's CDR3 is CASSPGLGRGEQFF. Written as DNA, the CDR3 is TGTGCTAGCAGCCCGGGGCTTGGGCGGGGTGAGCAGTTCTTC.

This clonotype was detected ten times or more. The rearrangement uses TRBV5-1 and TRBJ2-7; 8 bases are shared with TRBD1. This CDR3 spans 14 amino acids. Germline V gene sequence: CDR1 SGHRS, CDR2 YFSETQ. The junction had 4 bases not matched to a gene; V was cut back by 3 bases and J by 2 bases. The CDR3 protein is CASSSPGQAYEQYF. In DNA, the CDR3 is TGCGCCAGCAGCTCGCCGGGACAGGCCTACGAGCAGTACTTC.

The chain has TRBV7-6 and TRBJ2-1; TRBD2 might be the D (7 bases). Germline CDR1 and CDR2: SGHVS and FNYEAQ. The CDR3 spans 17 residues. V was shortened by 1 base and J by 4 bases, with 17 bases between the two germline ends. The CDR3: CASSLGALRGGYNEQFF. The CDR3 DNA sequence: TGTGCCAGCAGCTTAGGGGCCTTGAGGGGGGGTTACAATGAGCAGTTCTTC.

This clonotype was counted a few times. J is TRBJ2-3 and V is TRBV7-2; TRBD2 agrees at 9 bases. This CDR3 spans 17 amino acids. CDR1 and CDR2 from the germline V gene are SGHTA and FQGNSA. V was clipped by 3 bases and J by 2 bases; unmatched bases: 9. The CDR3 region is CASSFLRLAGHTDTQYF. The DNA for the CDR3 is TGTGCCAGCAGCTTTCTCCGCCTAGCGGGGCACACAGATACGCAGTATTTT.

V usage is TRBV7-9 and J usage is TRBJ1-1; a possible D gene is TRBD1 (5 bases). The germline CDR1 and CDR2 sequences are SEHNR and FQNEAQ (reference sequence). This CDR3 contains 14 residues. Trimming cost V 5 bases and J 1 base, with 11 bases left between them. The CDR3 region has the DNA TGTGCCAGCAGCCCCTTGGGGCCGAACACTGAAGCTTTCTTT. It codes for CASSPLGPNTEAFF.

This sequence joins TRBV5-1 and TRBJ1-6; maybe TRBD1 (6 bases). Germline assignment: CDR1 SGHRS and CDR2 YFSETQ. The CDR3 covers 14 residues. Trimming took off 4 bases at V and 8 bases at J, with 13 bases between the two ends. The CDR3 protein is CASSRGQFDSPLHF. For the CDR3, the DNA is TGCGCCAGCAGCCGCGGACAGTTTGATTCACCCCTCCACTTT.

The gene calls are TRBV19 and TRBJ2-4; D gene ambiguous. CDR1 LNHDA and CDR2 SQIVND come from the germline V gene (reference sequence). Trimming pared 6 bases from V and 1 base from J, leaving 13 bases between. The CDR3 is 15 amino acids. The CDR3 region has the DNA TGTGCCAGTAGCCCAATAGACGTGGCCAAAAACATTCAGTACTTC. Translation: CASSPIDVAKNIQYF.

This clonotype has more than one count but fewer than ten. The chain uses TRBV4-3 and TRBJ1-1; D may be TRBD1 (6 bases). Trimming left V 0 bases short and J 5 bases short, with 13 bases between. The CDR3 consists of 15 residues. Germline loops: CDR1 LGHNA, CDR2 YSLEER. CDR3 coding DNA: TGCGCCAGCAGCCAAGATCGGGGGGCTTGGACTGAAGCTTTCTTT. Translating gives CASSQDRGAWTEAFF.

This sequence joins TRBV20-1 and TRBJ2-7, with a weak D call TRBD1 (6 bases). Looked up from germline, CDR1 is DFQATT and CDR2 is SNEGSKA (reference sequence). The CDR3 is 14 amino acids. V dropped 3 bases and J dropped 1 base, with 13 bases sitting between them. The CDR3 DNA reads TGCAGTGCTAGGGACAGCCCCCGATCCTACGAGCAGTACGTC. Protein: CSARDSPRSYEQYV.

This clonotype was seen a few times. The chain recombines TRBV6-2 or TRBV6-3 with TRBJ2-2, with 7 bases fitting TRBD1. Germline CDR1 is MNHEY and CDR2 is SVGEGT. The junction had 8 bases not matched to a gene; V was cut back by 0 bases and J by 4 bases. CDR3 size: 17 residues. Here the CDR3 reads CASSYSADRAGTGELFF. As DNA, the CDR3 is TGTGCCAGCAGTTACTCGGCCGACAGGGCTGGCACCGGGGAGCTGTTTTTT.